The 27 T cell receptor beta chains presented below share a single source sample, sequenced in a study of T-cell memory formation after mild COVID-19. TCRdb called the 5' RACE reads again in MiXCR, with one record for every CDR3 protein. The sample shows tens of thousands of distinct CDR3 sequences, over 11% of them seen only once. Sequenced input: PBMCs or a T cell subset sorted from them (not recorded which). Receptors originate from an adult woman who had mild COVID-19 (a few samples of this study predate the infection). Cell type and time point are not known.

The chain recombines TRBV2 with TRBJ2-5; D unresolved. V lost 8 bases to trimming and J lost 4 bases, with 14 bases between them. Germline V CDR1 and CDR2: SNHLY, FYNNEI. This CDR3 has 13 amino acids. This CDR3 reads CASVPNSGETQYF. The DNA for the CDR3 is TGTGCCAGCGTACCGAACTCTGGAGAGACCCAGTACTTC. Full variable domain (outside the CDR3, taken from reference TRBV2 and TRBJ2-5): EPEVTQTPSHQVTQMGQEVILRCVPISNHLYFYWYRQILGQKVEFLVSFYNNEISEKSEIFDDQFSVERPDGSNFTLKIRSTKLEDSAMYFCASVPNSGETQYFGPGTRLLVL.

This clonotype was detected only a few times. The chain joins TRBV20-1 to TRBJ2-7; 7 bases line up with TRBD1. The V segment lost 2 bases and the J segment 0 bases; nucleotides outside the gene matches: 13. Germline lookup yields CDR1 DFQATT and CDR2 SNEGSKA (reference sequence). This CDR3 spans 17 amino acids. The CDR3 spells CSARPVGGQYGSYEQYF. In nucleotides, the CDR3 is TGCAGTGCTAGACCAGTAGGGGGACAGTACGGCTCCTACGAGCAGTACTTC.

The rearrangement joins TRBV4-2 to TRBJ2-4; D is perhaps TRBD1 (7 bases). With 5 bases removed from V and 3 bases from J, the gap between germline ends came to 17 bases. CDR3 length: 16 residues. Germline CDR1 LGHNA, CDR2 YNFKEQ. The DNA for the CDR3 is TGTGCCAGCAGCTCCTCAGGGGGGACCCACAAAAACATTCAGTACTTC. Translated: CASSSSGGTHKNIQYF.

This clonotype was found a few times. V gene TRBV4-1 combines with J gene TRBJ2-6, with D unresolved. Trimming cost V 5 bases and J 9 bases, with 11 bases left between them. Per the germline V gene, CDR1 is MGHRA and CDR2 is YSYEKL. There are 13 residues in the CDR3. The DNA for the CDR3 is TGCGCCAGCAGCGTCGTACCGAACAACGTCCTGACTTTC. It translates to CASSVVPNNVLTF.

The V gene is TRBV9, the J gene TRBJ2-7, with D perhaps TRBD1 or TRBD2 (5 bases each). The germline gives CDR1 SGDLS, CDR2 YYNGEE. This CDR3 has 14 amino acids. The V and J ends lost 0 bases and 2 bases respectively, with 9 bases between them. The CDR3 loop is CASSVGGSPYEQYF. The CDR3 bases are TGTGCCAGCAGCGTAGGGGGGTCCCCCTACGAGCAGTACTTC.

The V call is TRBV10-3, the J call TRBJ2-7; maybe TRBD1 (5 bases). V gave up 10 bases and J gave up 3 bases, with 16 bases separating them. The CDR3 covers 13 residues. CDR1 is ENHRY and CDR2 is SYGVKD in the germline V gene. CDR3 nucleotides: TGTGCCAATTCCCAGGGTTTATTCTACGAGCAGTACTTC. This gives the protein CANSQGLFYEQYF.

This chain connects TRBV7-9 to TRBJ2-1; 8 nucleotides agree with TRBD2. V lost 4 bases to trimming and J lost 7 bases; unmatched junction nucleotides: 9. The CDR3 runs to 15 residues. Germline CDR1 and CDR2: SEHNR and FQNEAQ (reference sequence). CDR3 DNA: TGTGCCAGCAGCTCGCCGGGACTAGACGGGAATGAGCAGTTCTTC. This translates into CASSSPGLDGNEQFF.

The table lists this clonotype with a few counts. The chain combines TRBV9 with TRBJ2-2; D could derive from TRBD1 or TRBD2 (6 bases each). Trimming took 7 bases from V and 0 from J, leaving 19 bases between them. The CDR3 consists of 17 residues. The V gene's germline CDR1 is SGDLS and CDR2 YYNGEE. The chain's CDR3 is CASSHRSGGANTGELFF. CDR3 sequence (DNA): TGTGCCAGCTCACATCGCTCCGGGGGCGCGAACACCGGGGAGCTGTTTTTT.

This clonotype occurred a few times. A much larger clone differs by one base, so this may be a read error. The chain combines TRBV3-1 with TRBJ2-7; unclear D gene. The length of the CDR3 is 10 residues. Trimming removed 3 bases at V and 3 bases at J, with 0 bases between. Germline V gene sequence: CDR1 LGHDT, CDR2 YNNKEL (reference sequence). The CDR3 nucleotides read TGTGCCAGCAGCCACTACGAGCAGTACTTC. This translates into CASSHYEQYF.

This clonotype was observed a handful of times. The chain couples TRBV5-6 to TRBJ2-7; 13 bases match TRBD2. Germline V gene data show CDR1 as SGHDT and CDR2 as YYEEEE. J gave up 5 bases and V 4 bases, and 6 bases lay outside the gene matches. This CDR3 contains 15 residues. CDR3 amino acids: CASSLLAGGPHEQYF. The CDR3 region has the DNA TGTGCCAGCAGCCTACTAGCGGGAGGGCCTCACGAGCAGTACTTC.

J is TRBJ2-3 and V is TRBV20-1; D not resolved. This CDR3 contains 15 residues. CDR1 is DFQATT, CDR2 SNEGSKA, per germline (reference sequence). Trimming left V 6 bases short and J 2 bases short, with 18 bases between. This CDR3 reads CSAIPYLESTDTQYF. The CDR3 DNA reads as TGCAGTGCAATACCCTACCTGGAGTCCACAGATACGCAGTATTTT.

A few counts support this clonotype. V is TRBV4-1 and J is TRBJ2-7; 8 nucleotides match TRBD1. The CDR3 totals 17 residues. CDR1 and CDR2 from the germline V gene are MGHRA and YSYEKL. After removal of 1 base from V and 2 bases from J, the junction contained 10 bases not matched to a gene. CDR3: CASSQGPGTGPTYEQYF. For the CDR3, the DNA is TGCGCCAGCAGCCAAGGTCCCGGGACAGGTCCTACCTACGAGCAGTACTTC.

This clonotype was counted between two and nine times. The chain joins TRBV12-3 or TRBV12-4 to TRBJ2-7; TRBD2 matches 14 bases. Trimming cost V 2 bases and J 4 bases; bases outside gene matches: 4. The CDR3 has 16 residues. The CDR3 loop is CASSLSGTSGGYEQYF. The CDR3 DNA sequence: TGTGCCAGCAGTTTATCCGGGACTAGCGGGGGTTACGAGCAGTACTTC.

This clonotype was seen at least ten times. CDR3 coding DNA: TGTGCCAGCAGCTGGGGACTCGCAAATGAGCAGTTCTTC. This translates into CASSWGLANEQFF. J is TRBJ2-1 and V is TRBV7-2, with TRBD2 as a possible D gene (6 bases). CDR3 length equals 13 residues. Germline V lookup: CDR1 SGHTA, CDR2 FQGNSA. The V and J ends lost 4 bases and 7 bases respectively, with 11 bases between them.

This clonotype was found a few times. The CDR3 DNA sequence: TGCGCCAGCAGCCAAGTTCAGAATCAGCCCCAGCATTTT. Amino acid sequence: CASSQVQNQPQHF. The V call is TRBV4-1, the J call TRBJ1-5; unclear D gene. The length of the CDR3 is 13 residues. Germline CDR1 and CDR2: MGHRA and YSYEKL. Trimming took off 1 base at V and 4 bases at J, with 5 bases between the two ends.

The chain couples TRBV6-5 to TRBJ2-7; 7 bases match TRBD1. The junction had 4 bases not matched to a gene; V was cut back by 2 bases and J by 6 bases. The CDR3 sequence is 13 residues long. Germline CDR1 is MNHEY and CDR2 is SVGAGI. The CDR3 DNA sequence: TGTGCCAGCAGTTACGACAGGGACCGCGAGCAGTACTTC. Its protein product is CASSYDRDREQYF.

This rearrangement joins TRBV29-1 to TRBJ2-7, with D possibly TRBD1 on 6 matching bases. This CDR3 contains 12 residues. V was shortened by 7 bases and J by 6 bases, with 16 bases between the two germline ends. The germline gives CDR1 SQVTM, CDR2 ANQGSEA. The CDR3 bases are TGCAGCGCCTTCGGGACATCAGGCGAGCAGTACTTC. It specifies CSAFGTSGEQYF.

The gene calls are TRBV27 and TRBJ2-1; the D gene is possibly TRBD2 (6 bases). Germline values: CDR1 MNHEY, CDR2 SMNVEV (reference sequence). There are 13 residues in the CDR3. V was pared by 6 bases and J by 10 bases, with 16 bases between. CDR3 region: CASRAGPRGEQFF. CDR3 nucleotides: TGTGCCAGCAGGGCGGGCCCCCGGGGGGAGCAGTTCTTC.

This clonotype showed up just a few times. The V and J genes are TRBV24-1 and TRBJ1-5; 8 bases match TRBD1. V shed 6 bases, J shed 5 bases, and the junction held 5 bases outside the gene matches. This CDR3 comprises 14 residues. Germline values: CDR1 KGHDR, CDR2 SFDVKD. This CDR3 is CATSTDRGDQPQHF. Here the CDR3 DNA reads TGTGCCACCAGTACAGACAGGGGCGATCAGCCCCAGCATTTT.

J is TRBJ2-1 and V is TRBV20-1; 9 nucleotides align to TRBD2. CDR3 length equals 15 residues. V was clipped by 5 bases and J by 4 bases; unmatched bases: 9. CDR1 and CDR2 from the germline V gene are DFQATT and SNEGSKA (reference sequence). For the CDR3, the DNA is TGCAGTGCTCGACTAGCGGAGAGGGATTACAATGAGCAGTTCTTC. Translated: CSARLAERDYNEQFF.

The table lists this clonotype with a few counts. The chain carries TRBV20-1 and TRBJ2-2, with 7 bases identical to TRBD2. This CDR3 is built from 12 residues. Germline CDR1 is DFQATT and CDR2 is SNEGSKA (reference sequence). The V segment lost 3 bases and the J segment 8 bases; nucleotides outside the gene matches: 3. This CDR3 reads CSARGGSGELFF. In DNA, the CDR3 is TGCAGTGCTAGGGGGGGGTCTGGGGAGCTGTTTTTT.

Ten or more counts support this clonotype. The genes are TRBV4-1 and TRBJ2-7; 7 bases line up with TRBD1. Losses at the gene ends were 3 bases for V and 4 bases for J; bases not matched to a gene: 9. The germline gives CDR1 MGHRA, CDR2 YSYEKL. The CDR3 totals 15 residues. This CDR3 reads CASSQDTGTAYEQYF. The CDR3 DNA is TGCGCCAGCAGCCAGGATACCGGGACAGCTTACGAGCAGTACTTC.

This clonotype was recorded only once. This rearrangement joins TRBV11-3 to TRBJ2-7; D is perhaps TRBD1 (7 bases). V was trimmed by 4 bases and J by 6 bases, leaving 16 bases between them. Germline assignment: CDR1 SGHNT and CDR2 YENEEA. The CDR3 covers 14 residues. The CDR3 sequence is CASSSGGLVGEQYF. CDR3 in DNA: TGTGCCAGCAGCTCAGGGGGGTTAGTAGGCGAGCAGTACTTC.

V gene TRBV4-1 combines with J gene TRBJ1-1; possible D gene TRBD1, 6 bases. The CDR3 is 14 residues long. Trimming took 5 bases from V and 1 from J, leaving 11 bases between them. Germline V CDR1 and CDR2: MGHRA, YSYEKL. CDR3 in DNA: TGCGCCAGCAGCGCACAGGGAGGGAACACTGAAGCTTTCTTT. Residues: CASSAQGGNTEAFF.

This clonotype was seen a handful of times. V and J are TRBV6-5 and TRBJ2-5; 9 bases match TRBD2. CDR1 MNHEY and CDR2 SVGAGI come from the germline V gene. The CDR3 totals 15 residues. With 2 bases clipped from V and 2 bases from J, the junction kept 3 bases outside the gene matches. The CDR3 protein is CASSYLAGKQETQYF. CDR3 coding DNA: TGTGCCAGCAGTTACCTAGCGGGGAAACAAGAGACCCAGTACTTC.

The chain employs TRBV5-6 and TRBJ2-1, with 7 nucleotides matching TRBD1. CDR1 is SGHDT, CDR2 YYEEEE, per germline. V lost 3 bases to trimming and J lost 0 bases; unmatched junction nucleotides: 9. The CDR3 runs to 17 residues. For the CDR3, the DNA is TGTGCCAGCAGCTCTTACCGACAGGGAAGCTCCTACAATGAGCAGTTCTTC. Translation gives CASSSYRQGSSYNEQFF.

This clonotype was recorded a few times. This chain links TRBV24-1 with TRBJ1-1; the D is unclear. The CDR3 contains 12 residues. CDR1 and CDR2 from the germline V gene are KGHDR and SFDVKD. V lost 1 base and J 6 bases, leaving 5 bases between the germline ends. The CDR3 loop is CATSDFGSEAFF. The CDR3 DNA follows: TGTGCCACCAGTGATTTTGGGTCTGAAGCTTTCTTT.